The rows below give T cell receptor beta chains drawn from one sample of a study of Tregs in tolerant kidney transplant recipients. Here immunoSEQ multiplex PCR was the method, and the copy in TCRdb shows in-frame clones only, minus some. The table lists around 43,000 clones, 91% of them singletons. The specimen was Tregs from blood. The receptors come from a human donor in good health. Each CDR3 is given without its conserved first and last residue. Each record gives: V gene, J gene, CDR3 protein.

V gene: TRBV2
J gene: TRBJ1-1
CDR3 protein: ASSEAGWQHTF

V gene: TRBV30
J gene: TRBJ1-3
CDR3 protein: AWLTGDGNTIY

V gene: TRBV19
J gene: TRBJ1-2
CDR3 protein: ASRLTGRSGYGYT

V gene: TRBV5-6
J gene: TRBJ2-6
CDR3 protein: ASSLGVSGANVLT

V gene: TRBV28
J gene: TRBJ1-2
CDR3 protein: ASSLGRGGYT

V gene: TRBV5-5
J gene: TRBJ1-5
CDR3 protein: ASSLGSGQGVYSNQPQH

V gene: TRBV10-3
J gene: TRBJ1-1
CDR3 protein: AINLGGDTEAF

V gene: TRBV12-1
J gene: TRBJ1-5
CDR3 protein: ASSFARGTNQPQH

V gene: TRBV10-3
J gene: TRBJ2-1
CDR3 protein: AIGRTANEQF

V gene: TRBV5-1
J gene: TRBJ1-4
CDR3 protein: ASSLAPGLNEKLF

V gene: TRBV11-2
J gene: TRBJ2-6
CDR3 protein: ASSLLGSGANVLT

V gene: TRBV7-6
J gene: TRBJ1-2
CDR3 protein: ASSLTDRGYGYT

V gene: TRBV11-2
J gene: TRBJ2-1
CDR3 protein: ASSLNPTRHNEQF

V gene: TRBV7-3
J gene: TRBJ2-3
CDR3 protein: ASSPRGGQDTQY